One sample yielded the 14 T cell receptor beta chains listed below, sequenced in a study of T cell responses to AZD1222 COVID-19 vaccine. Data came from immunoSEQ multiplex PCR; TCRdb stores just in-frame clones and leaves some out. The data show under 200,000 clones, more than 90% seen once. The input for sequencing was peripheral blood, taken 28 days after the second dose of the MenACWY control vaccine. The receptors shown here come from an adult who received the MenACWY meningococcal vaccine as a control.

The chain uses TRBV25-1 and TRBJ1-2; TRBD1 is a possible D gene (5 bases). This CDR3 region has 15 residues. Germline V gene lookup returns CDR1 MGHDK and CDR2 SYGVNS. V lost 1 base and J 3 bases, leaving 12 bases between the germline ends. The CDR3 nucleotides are TGTGCCAGCAGTGAATCCAGGCAGGGAGACTATGGCTACACCTTC. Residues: CASSESRQGDYGYTF.

CDR3 in amino acids: CASSPNVGGQPQHF. The CDR3 coding sequence is TGCGCCAGCAGCCCCAACGTAGGGGGACAGCCCCAGCATTTT. The gene calls are TRBV5-1 and TRBJ1-5; possible D gene TRBD1, 6 bases. V was trimmed by 4 bases and J by 7 bases, leaving 15 bases between them. This CDR3 is built from 14 residues. Germline V gene lookup returns CDR1 SGHRS and CDR2 YFSETQ. The full variable domain, its missing parts supplied by reference TRBV5-1 and TRBJ1-5, is KAGVTQTPRYLIKTRGQQVTLSCSPISGHRSVSWYQQTPGQGLQFLFEYFSETQRNKGNFPGRFSGRQFSNSRSEMNVSTLELGDSALYLCASSPNVGGQPQHFGDGTRLSIL.

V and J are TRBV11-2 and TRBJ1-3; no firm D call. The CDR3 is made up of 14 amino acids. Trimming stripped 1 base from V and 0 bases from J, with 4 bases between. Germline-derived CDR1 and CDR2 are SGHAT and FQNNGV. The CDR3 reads CASSLAYSGNTIYF. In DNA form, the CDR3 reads TGTGCCAGCAGCTTAGCCTACTCTGGAAACACCATATATTTT.

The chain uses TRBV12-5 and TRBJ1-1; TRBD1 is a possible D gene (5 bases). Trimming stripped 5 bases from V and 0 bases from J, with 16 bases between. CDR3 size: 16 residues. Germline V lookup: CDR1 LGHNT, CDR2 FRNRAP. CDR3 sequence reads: CASGTPLTGMNTEAFF. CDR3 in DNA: TGTGCTAGTGGTACTCCCCTCACAGGAATGAACACTGAAGCTTTCTTT. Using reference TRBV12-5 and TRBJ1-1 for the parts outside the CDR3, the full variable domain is DARVTQTPRHKVTEMGQEVTMRCQPILGHNTVFWYRQTMMQGLELLAYFRNRAPLDDSGMPKDRFSAEMPDATLATLKIQPSEPRDSAVYFCASGTPLTGMNTEAFFGQGTRLTVV.

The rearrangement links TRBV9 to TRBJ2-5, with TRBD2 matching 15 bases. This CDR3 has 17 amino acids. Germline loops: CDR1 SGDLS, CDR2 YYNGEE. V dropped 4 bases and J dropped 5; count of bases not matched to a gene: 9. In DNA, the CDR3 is TGTGCCAGCAGCCCGGGACTAGCGGGAGGCCTCGGGGAGACCCAGTACTTC. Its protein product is CASSPGLAGGLGETQYF.

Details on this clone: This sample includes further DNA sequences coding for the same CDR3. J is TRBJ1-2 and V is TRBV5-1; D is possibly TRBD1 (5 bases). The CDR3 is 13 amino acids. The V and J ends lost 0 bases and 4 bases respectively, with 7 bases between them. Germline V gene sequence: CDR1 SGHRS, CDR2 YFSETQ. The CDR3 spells CASSLETVYGYTF. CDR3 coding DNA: TGCGCCAGCAGCTTGGAGACAGTCTATGGCTACACCTTC.

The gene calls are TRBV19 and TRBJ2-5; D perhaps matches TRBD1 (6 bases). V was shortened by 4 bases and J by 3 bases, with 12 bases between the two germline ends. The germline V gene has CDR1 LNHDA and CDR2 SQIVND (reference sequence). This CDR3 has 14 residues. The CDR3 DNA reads TGTGCCAGTAGTAGCGGACAGAGAAAAGAGACCCAGTACTTC. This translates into CASSSGQRKETQYF.

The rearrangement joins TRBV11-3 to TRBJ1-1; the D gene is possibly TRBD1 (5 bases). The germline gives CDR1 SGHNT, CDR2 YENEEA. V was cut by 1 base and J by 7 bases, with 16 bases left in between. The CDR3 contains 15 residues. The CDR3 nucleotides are TGTGCCAGCAGCTTAGCACCGGGGGTAGTTGGTGAAGCTTTCTTT. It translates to CASSLAPGVVGEAFF.

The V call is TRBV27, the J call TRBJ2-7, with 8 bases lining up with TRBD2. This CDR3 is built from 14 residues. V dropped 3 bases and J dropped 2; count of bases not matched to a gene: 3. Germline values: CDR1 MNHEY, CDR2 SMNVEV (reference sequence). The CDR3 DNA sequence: TGTGCCAGCAGTTTGGGGCGGGGGGCCTACGAGCAGTACTTC. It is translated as CASSLGRGAYEQYF.

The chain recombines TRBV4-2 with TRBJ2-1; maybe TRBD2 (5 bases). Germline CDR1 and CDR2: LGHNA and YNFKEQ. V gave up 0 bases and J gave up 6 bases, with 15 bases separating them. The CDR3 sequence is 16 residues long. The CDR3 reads CASSQDGNGRANEQFF. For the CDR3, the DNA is TGTGCCAGCAGCCAAGACGGAAACGGGCGGGCCAATGAGCAGTTCTTC.

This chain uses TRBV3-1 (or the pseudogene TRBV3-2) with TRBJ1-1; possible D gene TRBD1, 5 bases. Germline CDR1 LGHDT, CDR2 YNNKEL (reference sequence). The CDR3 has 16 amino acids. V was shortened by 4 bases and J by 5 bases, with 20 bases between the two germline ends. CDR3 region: CASSRSVGDGGTEAFF. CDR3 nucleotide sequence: TGTGCCAGCAGCCGATCAGTAGGGGACGGGGGAACTGAAGCTTTCTTT.

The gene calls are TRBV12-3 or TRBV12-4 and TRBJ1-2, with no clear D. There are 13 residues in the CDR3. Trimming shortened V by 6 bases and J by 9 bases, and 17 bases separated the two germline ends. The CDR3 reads CASSPSEGRSYTF. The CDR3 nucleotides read TGTGCCAGCAGCCCATCAGAGGGAAGAAGCTACACCTTC.

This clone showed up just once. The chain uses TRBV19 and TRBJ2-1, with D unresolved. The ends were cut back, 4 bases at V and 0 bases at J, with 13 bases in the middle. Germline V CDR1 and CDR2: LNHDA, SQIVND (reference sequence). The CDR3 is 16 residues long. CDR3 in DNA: TGTGCCAGTAGTACTTCAGCGCCCAGCTCCTACAATGAGCAGTTCTTC. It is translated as CASSTSAPSSYNEQFF.

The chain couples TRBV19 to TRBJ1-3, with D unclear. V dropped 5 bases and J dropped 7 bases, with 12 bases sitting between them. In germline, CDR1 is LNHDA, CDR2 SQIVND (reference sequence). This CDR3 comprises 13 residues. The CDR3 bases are TGTGCCAGTAGTCCCAGGTCACTCAACACCATATATTTT. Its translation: CASSPRSLNTIYF.